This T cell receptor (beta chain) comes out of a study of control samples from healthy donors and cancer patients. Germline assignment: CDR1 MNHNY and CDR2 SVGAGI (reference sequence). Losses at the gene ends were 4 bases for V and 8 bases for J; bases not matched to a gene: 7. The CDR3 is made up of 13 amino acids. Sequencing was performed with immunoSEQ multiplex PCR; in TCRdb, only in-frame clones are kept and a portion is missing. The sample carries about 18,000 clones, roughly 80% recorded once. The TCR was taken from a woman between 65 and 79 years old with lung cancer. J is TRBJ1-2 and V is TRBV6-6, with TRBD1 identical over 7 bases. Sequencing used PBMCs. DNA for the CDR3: TGTGCCAGCAGTTTTAGGGGGCCAGAGGGCTACACCTTC. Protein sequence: CASSFRGPEGYTF.